These 5 T cell receptor beta chains were all obtained from the same sample, sequenced in a study of T cell repertoires in cytomegalovirus infection. TCRdb reanalysed the reads using MiXCR and keeps one entry per CDR3 protein. The table has 250,000 or so distinct CDR3 sequences, around 15% seen once; the top ten hold around half. The specimen sequenced was CD8+ T cells from PBMCs. Receptors originate from a human donor in good health (CMV status not recorded). Some clones in this sample may be carry-over from other donors' samples.

CDR3 amino acids: CASSPLLAEETQYF. The CDR3 bases are TGTGCCAGCAGTCCCTTGTTAGCGGAAGAGACCCAGTACTTC. The chain is built from TRBV2 and TRBJ2-5; TRBD2 might be the D (6 bases). V lost 5 bases, J lost 3 bases, and 13 bases lay in between. Germline assignment: CDR1 SNHLY and CDR2 FYNNEI. The CDR3 is 14 residues long.

The chain's CDR3 is CASALGGTEAFF. CDR3 nucleotides: TGTGCTAGTGCCTTGGGGGGGACTGAAGCTTTCTTT. The chain employs TRBV12-5 and TRBJ1-1; D perhaps matches TRBD1 (5 bases). The length of the CDR3 is 12 residues. Looked up from germline, CDR1 is LGHNT and CDR2 is FRNRAP. V dropped 7 bases and J dropped 5 bases, with 11 bases sitting between them.

This clonotype was seen repeatedly, ten times or more. This sequence joins TRBV11-3 and TRBJ1-5; possibly TRBD1 for D (5 bases). This CDR3 region has 21 residues. CDR1 is SGHNT, CDR2 YENEEA, per germline. V was trimmed by 2 bases and J by 1 base, leaving 27 bases between them. The CDR3: CASSLNVQEDGGVESNQPQHF. In DNA, the CDR3 is TGTGCCAGCAGCTTAAATGTCCAGGAGGATGGAGGGGTGGAGAGCAATCAGCCCCAGCATTTT.

The chain recombines TRBV10-3 with TRBJ2-7; D is ambiguous. Germline V lookup: CDR1 ENHRY, CDR2 SYGVKD. V was cut by 8 bases and J by 0 bases, with 11 bases left in between. The CDR3 loop spans 13 amino acids. The CDR3 DNA is TGTGCCATCGCGCCAGGTGGCTCCTACGAGCAGTACTTC. Amino acids: CAIAPGGSYEQYF.

This clonotype was observed at least ten times. This chain uses TRBV7-8 with TRBJ2-2, with TRBD1 matching over 7 bases. Germline V CDR1 and CDR2: SGHVS, FQNEAQ. This CDR3 is built from 16 residues. With V trimmed by 2 bases and J by 3 bases, 6 bases remained unmatched. The CDR3 region is CASSLWDRLYTGELFF. CDR3 DNA: TGTGCCAGCAGCTTATGGGACAGACTGTACACCGGGGAGCTGTTTTTT. Complete variable domain (other parts from reference TRBV7-8 and TRBJ2-2): GAGVSQSPRYKVAKRGQDVALRCDPISGHVSLFWYQQALGQGPEFLTYFQNEAQLDKSGLPSDRFFAERPEGSVSTLKIQRTQQEDSAVYLCASSLWDRLYTGELFFGEGSRLTVL.